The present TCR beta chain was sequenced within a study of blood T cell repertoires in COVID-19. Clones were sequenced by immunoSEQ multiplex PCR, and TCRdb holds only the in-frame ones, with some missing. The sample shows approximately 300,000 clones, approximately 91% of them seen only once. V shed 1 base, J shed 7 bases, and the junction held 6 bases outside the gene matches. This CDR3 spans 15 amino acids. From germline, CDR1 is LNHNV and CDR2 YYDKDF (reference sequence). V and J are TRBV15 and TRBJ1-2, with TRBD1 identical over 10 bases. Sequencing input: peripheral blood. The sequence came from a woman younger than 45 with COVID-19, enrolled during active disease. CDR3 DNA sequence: TGTGCCACCAGCAGAGCCGGGACAGGGGAGGGTGGCTACACCTTC. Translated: CATSRAGTGEGGYTF.